Following are 15 T cell receptor beta chains from one sample sequenced in a study of blood T cell dynamics during melanoma immunotherapy. Their antigen targets remain unknown. Broader study findings: Among sorted CD8+ subsets, immune-effector cells had the highest clonality and cell-free DNA similarity.

TCRdb's copy holds only in-frame clones and misses some; the assay was immunoSEQ multiplex PCR. This sample has some 2,200 clones, with more than 75% found just once. Sample time point: week 3, after first cycle of checkpoint inhibitor. TIE cells were CD3+ CD4- CD8+ CD45RA- CD45RO-high CD27- CCR7- memory T cells. Specimen: CD8+ T cells from blood, collected from a patient treated with checkpoint blockade. These receptors were obtained from a human donor with melanoma.

J is TRBJ1-1 and V is TRBV5-1; TRBD1 is a possible D gene (5 bases). V was pared by 5 bases and J by 3 bases, with 8 bases between. This CDR3 region has 12 residues. Germline CDR1 SGHRS, CDR2 YFSETQ. This CDR3 is CASSPGYTEAFF. CDR3 DNA sequence: TGCGCCAGCAGTCCAGGGTACACTGAAGCTTTCTTT.

The V call is TRBV4-3, the J call TRBJ2-5; 9 bases agree with TRBD1. This CDR3 is 15 amino acids long. In germline, CDR1 is LGHNA, CDR2 YSLEER. Trimming cost V 1 base and J 5 bases; bases outside gene matches: 5. As DNA, the CDR3 is TGCGCCAGCAGCCAAGGACAGGGGGTCTTCGAGACCCAGTACTTC. Amino acid sequence: CASSQGQGVFETQYF.

The chain recombines TRBV2 with TRBJ2-1; D may be TRBD1 (8 bases). Germline V lookup: CDR1 SNHLY, CDR2 FYNNEI. The CDR3 sequence is 14 residues long. With 8 bases removed from V and 6 bases from J, the gap between germline ends came to 17 bases. The CDR3 DNA reads TGTGCCAGCCGCGCACAGGGGGGGGGCAATGAGCAGTTCTTC. Translation: CASRAQGGGNEQFF.

The genes are TRBV6-5 and TRBJ2-7; D is uncertain. With 6 bases removed from V and 0 bases from J, the gap between germline ends came to 9 bases. From germline, CDR1 is MNHEY and CDR2 SVGAGI. The CDR3 is 13 residues long. The CDR3 loop is CASRPTRSYEQYF. CDR3 in DNA: TGTGCCAGCAGACCCACCCGCTCCTACGAGCAGTACTTC.

The V call is TRBV27, the J call TRBJ1-2; D call uncertain. The CDR3 is 13 residues long. V was shortened by 6 bases and J by 1 base, with 9 bases between the two germline ends. CDR1 MNHEY and CDR2 SMNVEV come from the germline V gene (reference sequence). The CDR3 region is CASRSGINYGYTF. The DNA for the CDR3 is TGTGCCAGCAGGTCGGGGATTAACTATGGCTACACCTTC.

The chain recombines TRBV5-6 with TRBJ1-4, with D possibly matching TRBD1 (5 bases). In germline, CDR1 is SGHDT, CDR2 YYEEEE. V lost 4 bases and J lost 6, with 13 bases in between. This CDR3 comprises 14 residues. The CDR3 region is CASSLYGTDEKLFF. The CDR3 DNA reads TGTGCCAGCAGCCTTTACGGGACTGATGAAAAACTGTTTTTT. The variable domain in full, with the rest retrieved from reference TRBV5-6 and TRBJ1-4, is DAGVTQSPTHLIKTRGQQVTLRCSPKSGHDTVSWYQQALGQGPQFIFQYYEEEERQRGNFPDRFSGHQFPNYSSELNVNALLLGDSALYLCASSLYGTDEKLFFGSGTQLSVL.

This clone was seen just once. A junction boundary mismatches the germline segment, possibly from a read error. Other DNA sequences in the same sample also yield this CDR3. The V call is TRBV19, the J call TRBJ1-5; D is possibly TRBD1 (5 bases). This CDR3 is built from 17 residues. The germline gives CDR1 LNHDA, CDR2 SQIVND (reference sequence). The CDR3 reads CASSIPGGMGSNQPQHF. CDR3 DNA: TGTGCTAGTAGCATCCCCGGGGGGATGGGAAGCAATCAGCCCCAGCATTTT. Full variable domain (rest looked up from reference TRBV19 and TRBJ1-5): DGGITQSPKYLFRKEGQNVTLSCEQNLNHDAMYWYRQDPGQGLRLIYYSQIVNDFQKGDIAEGYSVSREKKESFPLTVTSAQKNPTAFYLCASSIPGGMGSNQPQHFGDGTRLSIL.

This rearrangement joins TRBV6-5 to TRBJ2-7; 9 bases fit TRBD1. V lost 5 bases to trimming and J lost 0 bases; unmatched junction nucleotides: 2. The CDR3 runs 14 residues. Germline V lookup: CDR1 MNHEY, CDR2 SVGAGI. The CDR3, as DNA: TGTGCCAGCAGTATGGACAGGGGCTCCTACGAGCAGTACTTC. It is translated as CASSMDRGSYEQYF.

The chain is built from TRBV2 and TRBJ2-1; D is perhaps TRBD1 (6 bases). The V and J ends lost 6 bases and 0 bases respectively, with 12 bases between them. Germline V lookup: CDR1 SNHLY, CDR2 FYNNEI. The CDR3 sequence is 15 residues long. CDR3 sequence reads: CASSRDTSSYNEQFF. The CDR3, as DNA: TGTGCCAGCAGCCGGGACACCAGCTCCTACAATGAGCAGTTCTTC. Based on the CDR3 plus reference TRBV2 and TRBJ2-1, the full variable domain is EPEVTQTPSHQVTQMGQEVILRCVPISNHLYFYWYRQILGQKVEFLVSFYNNEISEKSEIFDDQFSVERPDGSNFTLKIRSTKLEDSAMYFCASSRDTSSYNEQFFGPGTRLTVL.

V gene TRBV4-2 combines with J gene TRBJ1-2; D is possibly TRBD1 (5 bases). There are 13 residues in the CDR3. The germline CDR1 and CDR2 sequences are LGHNA and YNFKEQ. V dropped 5 bases and J dropped 7 bases, with 14 bases sitting between them. The CDR3 DNA follows: TGTGCCAGCAGCTTACGACAGTTTTCTGGCTACACCTTC. Translation gives CASSLRQFSGYTF.

Written as DNA, the CDR3 is TGCGCCAGCAGCCAAGACCGAGGCAGCGAGACCCAGTACTTC. Translated: CASSQDRGSETQYF. The chain has TRBV4-1 and TRBJ2-5; D remains ambiguous. Looked up from germline, CDR1 is MGHRA and CDR2 is YSYEKL. V gave up 0 bases and J gave up 5 bases, with 10 bases separating them. The CDR3 has 14 amino acids.

The chain couples TRBV19 to TRBJ2-7; D uncertain. Per the germline V gene, CDR1 is LNHDA and CDR2 is SQIVND (reference sequence). Trimming cost V 1 base and J 3 bases, with 13 bases left between them. The CDR3 length is 15 residues. CDR3 sequence: CASSIAFDRFYEQYF. The CDR3 DNA reads TGTGCCAGTAGTATAGCTTTCGACCGATTCTACGAGCAGTACTTC.

The chain is built from TRBV6-6 and TRBJ2-7, with D unresolved. V was trimmed by 6 bases and J by 1 base, leaving 10 bases between them. Germline V gene lookup returns CDR1 MNHNY and CDR2 SVGAGI (reference sequence). CDR3 length: 13 residues. Here the CDR3 reads CASRETVSYEQYF. The CDR3 DNA follows: TGTGCCAGCAGGGAGACTGTTTCCTACGAGCAGTACTTC.

This clone was seen more than once but under ten times. The chain has TRBV19 and TRBJ1-2; 7 nucleotides line up with TRBD1. Trimming took 9 bases from V and 5 from J; bases not matched to a gene: 3. Germline V gene data show CDR1 as LNHDA and CDR2 as SQIVND (reference sequence). The CDR3 has 11 amino acids. CDR3 sequence reads: CASGTVYGYTF. The CDR3 DNA reads TGTGCCAGCGGGACAGTGTATGGCTACACCTTC.

The rearrangement links TRBV28 to TRBJ1-2, with TRBD1 identical over 7 bases. The junction had 7 bases not matched to a gene; V was cut back by 4 bases and J by 2 bases. The CDR3 is 15 amino acids. Germline V gives CDR1 MDHEN, CDR2 SYDVKM. In DNA, the CDR3 is TGTGCCAGCAGTTCGGCCCCGGACAGGAACTATGGCTACACCTTC. It translates to CASSSAPDRNYGYTF.